This is a list of T cell receptor beta chains from one sample in a study of spatial heterogeneity in lung cancer. One entry per CDR3 protein, called by TCRdb with MiXCR from the 5' RACE reads. The sample lists roughly 70,000 distinct CDR3 sequences, 10% to 15% seen once, with 7.2% in the top ten. The source material was PBMCs, sampled at surgery. These receptors all come from a male donor with early-stage non-small cell lung cancer. CDR3s include the opening cysteine and the closing phenylalanine or tryptophan. A D gene is named only where the DNA matches it firmly. Rows may omit the clone size; those that give it use once, few, many or a size class.

J	V	D	size	length	CDR3	DNA
TRBJ2-7	TRBV3-1	.	few	14	CASSRTGVAYEQYF	TGTGCCAGCAGCCGTACAGGAGTCGCCTACGAGCAGTACTTC
TRBJ2-7	TRBV24-1	.	many	11	CATSDSYEQYF	TGTGCCACCAGTGATTCCTACGAGCAGTACTTC
TRBJ1-3	TRBV6-5	.	few	18	CASSYWPSGTGSGNTIYF	TGTGCCAGCAGTTACTGGCCTTCCGGGACCGGCTCTGGAAACACCATATATTTT
TRBJ1-1	TRBV6-5	.	many	14	CASSYSWANTEAFF	TGTGCCAGCAGTTACTCATGGGCGAACACTGAAGCTTTCTTT
TRBJ1-2	TRBV4-2	.	few	12	CASSQGNYGYTF	TGTGCCAGCAGCCAAGGGAACTATGGCTACACCTTC
TRBJ2-7	TRBV5-1	TRBD1	.	15	CVSSLSTGAGDEQYF	TGCGTCAGCAGCCTATCAACAGGGGCTGGAGACGAGCAGTACTTC
TRBJ2-5	TRBV7-3	TRBD1	few	16	CASSQAGQGPTETQYF	TGTGCCAGCAGCCAGGCCGGACAGGGGCCGACGGAGACCCAGTACTTC
TRBJ2-2	TRBV4-3	TRBD2	.	20	CASSLHPPGLAAANTGELFF	TGCGCCAGCAGCCTCCATCCGCCCGGACTAGCGGCAGCGAACACCGGGGAGCTGTTTTTT
TRBJ2-3	TRBV5-1	TRBD2	.	17	CASSLRGLAGSTDTQYF	TGCGCCAGCAGCTTGAGGGGACTAGCGGGGAGTACAGATACGCAGTATTTT
TRBJ2-3	TRBV20-1	.	.	15	CSAWGFLLRTDTQYF	TGCAGTGCTTGGGGTTTTTTACTTCGCACAGATACGCAGTATTTT
TRBJ2-7	TRBV12-3/TRBV12-4	.	many	13	CASRDGPSYEQYF	TGTGCCAGCAGGGACGGACCCTCCTACGAGCAGTACTTC
TRBJ1-4	TRBV4-3	.	few	13	CASSYSYGEKLFF	TGCGCCAGCAGCTACAGCTATGGAGAAAAACTGTTTTTT
TRBJ2-7	TRBV21-1	.	many	16	CASSMASGRPRYEQYF	TGTGCCAGCAGCATGGCGAGCGGGAGACCCAGGTACGAGCAGTACTTC
TRBJ1-5	TRBV5-5	.	.	14	CASSLGGGNQPQHF	TGTGCCAGCAGCTTGGGGGGCGGCAATCAGCCCCAGCATTTT
TRBJ1-2	TRBV20-1	.	.	13	CSATMRGIDGYTF	TGCAGTGCTACCATGAGGGGCATAGATGGCTACACCTTC
TRBJ2-7	TRBV3-1	TRBD2	many	16	CASSRTSGRGSYEQYF	TGTGCCAGCAGCCGGACTAGCGGGAGAGGGTCCTACGAGCAGTACTTC
TRBJ2-2	TRBV7-8	TRBD2	few	17	CASSPPSGRANAGELFF	TGTGCCAGCAGCCCTCCTAGCGGGAGGGCCAATGCCGGGGAGCTGTTTTTT
TRBJ1-5	TRBV2	.	.	13	CASSVEGRQPQHF	TGTGCCAGCAGTGTTGAGGGGAGGCAGCCCCAGCATTTT
TRBJ2-7	TRBV18	TRBD1	many	13	CASSPKQGQEQYF	TGTGCCAGCTCACCCAAACAGGGGCAGGAGCAGTACTTC
TRBJ1-6	TRBV12-3/TRBV12-4	.	many	14	CASRGEPWNSPLHF	TGTGCCAGCAGGGGAGAACCCTGGAATTCACCCCTCCACTTT
TRBJ2-7	TRBV6-5	.	few	13	CASSRLLGGEQYF	TGTGCCAGCAGTCGACTCCTGGGGGGCGAGCAGTACTTC
TRBJ2-2	TRBV7-8	TRBD2	many	16	CASSLSTSGNTGELFF	TGTGCCAGCAGCTTATCGACTAGCGGGAACACCGGGGAGCTGTTTTTT
TRBJ1-1	TRBV11-3	.	few	14	CASSPISGVTEAFF	TGTGCCAGCAGCCCAATTTCCGGGGTCACTGAAGCTTTCTTT
TRBJ2-2	TRBV14	.	.	16	CASSQGRGPNTGELFF	TGTGCCAGCAGCCAAGGCCGCGGGCCCAACACCGGGGAGCTGTTTTTT
TRBJ1-1	TRBV20-1	TRBD1	.	14	CSAPYRQGNTEAFF	TGCAGTGCCCCCTACCGACAGGGGAACACTGAAGCTTTCTTT
TRBJ2-3	TRBV27	.	few	15	CASRRRGPSTDTQYF	TGTGCCAGCAGGAGGAGGGGGCCGAGCACAGATACGCAGTATTTT
TRBJ1-1	TRBV6-4	.	.	13	CAGSVGRYTEAFF	TGTGCCGGCAGTGTAGGCAGATACACTGAAGCTTTCTTT
TRBJ1-3	TRBV7-2	TRBD1	few	17	CASSPLRDRGFGNTIYF	TGTGCCAGCAGCCCCCTACGGGACAGGGGTTTTGGAAACACCATATATTTT
TRBJ1-1	TRBV20-1	.	.	15	CSASQAATRNTEAFF	TGCAGTGCTAGCCAGGCCGCTACGAGGAACACTGAAGCTTTCTTT